Listed below are T cell receptor beta chains from one sample, sequenced in a study of breast tumors, draining lymph nodes, adjacent tissues. In TCRdb, the multiplex PCR reads were re-called with MiXCR into one record per CDR3 protein. The profile covers 150,000 to 200,000 distinct CDR3 sequences, with about 33% appearing a single time and around 4.1% taken by the ten largest. The sequencing input was axillary lymph node tissue. The receptor source for this set is a female donor with breast cancer. Some clones in this sample may be carry-over from other donors' samples. Both conserved end residues are part of each CDR3. D genes are given only for firm matches. Some rows mark clone size as missing; the rest say once, few, many or name a class of expanded clone.

V gene: TRBV2; J gene: TRBJ2-2; D gene: -; clone size: many; CDR3 DNA: TGTGCCAGGGGGAGGCCGGGGACCGGGGAGCTGTTTTTT; CDR3 protein: CARGRPGTGELFF
V gene: TRBV19; J gene: TRBJ1-1; D gene: -; clone size: -; CDR3 DNA: TGTGCCAGTAGTATTGGGGGGGGGAGGGAAGCTTTCTTT; CDR3 protein: CASSIGGGREAFF
V gene: TRBV11-3; J gene: TRBJ2-7; D gene: TRBD1; clone size: many; CDR3 DNA: TGTGCCAGCAGCTTTAATGGACAGGGCTCCTACGAGCAGTACTTC; CDR3 protein: CASSFNGQGSYEQYF
V gene: TRBV7-9; J gene: TRBJ2-5; D gene: TRBD2; clone size: many; CDR3 DNA: TGTGCCAGCAGCGCAGGACTAGCGACGGAGACCCAGTACTTC; CDR3 protein: CASSAGLATETQYF
V gene: TRBV27; J gene: TRBJ1-2; D gene: -; clone size: -; CDR3 DNA: TGTGCCAGCAGTCCCCACGGGAGGGACCGTACCGGCTTTGGCTACACCTTC; CDR3 protein: CASSPHGRDRTGFGYTF
V gene: TRBV7-6; J gene: TRBJ2-7; D gene: -; clone size: many; CDR3 DNA: TGTGCCAGCAGCCCCCTAGGGGGTCGTCACGAGCAGTACTTC; CDR3 protein: CASSPLGGRHEQYF
V gene: TRBV6-5; J gene: TRBJ2-5; D gene: TRBD2; clone size: many; CDR3 DNA: TGTGCCAGCAGGCAGTCGGGAGGGATCCATCAAGAGACCCAGTACTTC; CDR3 protein: CASRQSGGIHQETQYF
V gene: TRBV7-2; J gene: TRBJ1-4; D gene: -; clone size: once; CDR3 DNA: TGTGCCAGCAGTAAAACCCCCAGCGGGAGGGCCGGGGAGACCCCGGAAAAACTGTTTTTT; CDR3 protein: CASSKTPSGRAGETPEKLFF
V gene: TRBV13; J gene: TRBJ1-2; D gene: -; clone size: many; CDR3 DNA: TGTGCCAGCAGCTTAGCGGGGCTGGGCGGCTACACCTTC; CDR3 protein: CASSLAGLGGYTF
V gene: TRBV9; J gene: TRBJ1-6; D gene: -; clone size: many; CDR3 DNA: TGTGCCAGCAGCGCTGAGGGGAGCTCCTATAATTCACCCCTCCACTTT; CDR3 protein: CASSAEGSSYNSPLHF
V gene: TRBV6-5; J gene: TRBJ2-7; D gene: -; clone size: -; CDR3 DNA: TGTGCCAGCAGTCACTCGACAGCAGTCTACGAGCAGTACTTC; CDR3 protein: CASSHSTAVYEQYF
V gene: TRBV15; J gene: TRBJ2-3; D gene: TRBD2; clone size: many; CDR3 DNA: TGTGCCACGGGACTAGCGGGTACTAGCACAGATACGCAGTATTTT; CDR3 protein: CATGLAGTSTDTQYF
V gene: TRBV6-2/TRBV6-3; J gene: TRBJ1-1; D gene: TRBD1; clone size: -; CDR3 DNA: TGTGCCAGCAGTTACCCTGTCTCCGGGACAGGAGCGAACACTGAAGCTTTCTTT; CDR3 protein: CASSYPVSGTGANTEAFF
V gene: TRBV7-8; J gene: TRBJ2-4; D gene: TRBD1; clone size: many; CDR3 DNA: TGTGCCAGCAGCCGCCACCGGGACAGGGATACGGACATTCAGTACTTC; CDR3 protein: CASSRHRDRDTDIQYF
V gene: TRBV7-2; J gene: TRBJ2-5; D gene: -; clone size: -; CDR3 DNA: TGTGCCAGCAGCTTAGGGCCACCAGAGACCCAGTACTTC; CDR3 protein: CASSLGPPETQYF
V gene: TRBV7-2; J gene: TRBJ2-2; D gene: TRBD2; clone size: -; CDR3 DNA: TGTGCCAGCAGCGGGACTAGCGGGGGGGGCAATGAGCAGCTTTTT; CDR3 protein: CASSGTSGGGNEQLF
V gene: TRBV7-2; J gene: TRBJ1-6; D gene: -; clone size: -; CDR3 DNA: TGTGCCAGCCCCGGGAAGAAAGTATTAGAGGATAATTCACCCCTCCACTTT; CDR3 protein: CASPGKKVLEDNSPLHF
V gene: TRBV3-1; J gene: TRBJ1-5; D gene: -; clone size: -; CDR3 DNA: TGTGCCAGCAGCCAACTAGCGGAAGAGACCCAGCATTTT; CDR3 protein: CASSQLAEETQHF
V gene: TRBV20-1; J gene: TRBJ2-3; D gene: -; clone size: -; CDR3 DNA: -; CDR3 protein: CSASWASYGYTFGSGTSTDTQYF
V gene: TRBV9; J gene: TRBJ2-6; D gene: -; clone size: many; CDR3 DNA: TGTGCCAGCAGCGTAAGAGGGACTGGGGCCAACGTCCTGACTTTC; CDR3 protein: CASSVRGTGANVLTF
V gene: TRBV20-1; J gene: TRBJ2-1; D gene: -; clone size: many; CDR3 DNA: TGCAGTGCTAGAGATCCAGCCGGACCCGACTTCTTC; CDR3 protein: CSARDPAGPDFF
V gene: TRBV5-1; J gene: TRBJ2-5; D gene: TRBD2; clone size: many; CDR3 DNA: TGCGCCAGCAACCTAGCGGGGCGAACTCAAGAGACCCAGTACTTC; CDR3 protein: CASNLAGRTQETQYF
V gene: TRBV9; J gene: TRBJ2-1; D gene: -; clone size: many; CDR3 DNA: TGTGCCAGCAGCGTAGATCAGGCGAGCTACAATGAGCAGTTCTTC; CDR3 protein: CASSVDQASYNEQFF
V gene: TRBV4-1; J gene: TRBJ2-7; D gene: -; clone size: many; CDR3 DNA: TGCGCCAGCAGCCAAGATTTTCCGGGACAAAGCTACGAGCAGTACTTC; CDR3 protein: CASSQDFPGQSYEQYF
V gene: TRBV7-9; J gene: TRBJ2-7; D gene: -; clone size: many; CDR3 DNA: TGTGCCAGCAGCGGATCCGAGCAGTACTTC; CDR3 protein: CASSGSEQYF
V gene: TRBV9; J gene: TRBJ2-3; D gene: TRBD1; clone size: many; CDR3 DNA: TGTGCCAGCAATTCCGGGACAGCAGCAGATACGCAGTATTTT; CDR3 protein: CASNSGTAADTQYF
V gene: TRBV6-5; J gene: TRBJ1-2; D gene: -; clone size: few; CDR3 DNA: TGTGCCAGCAGTGACAGGAACGGCTATGGCTACACCTTC; CDR3 protein: CASSDRNGYGYTF